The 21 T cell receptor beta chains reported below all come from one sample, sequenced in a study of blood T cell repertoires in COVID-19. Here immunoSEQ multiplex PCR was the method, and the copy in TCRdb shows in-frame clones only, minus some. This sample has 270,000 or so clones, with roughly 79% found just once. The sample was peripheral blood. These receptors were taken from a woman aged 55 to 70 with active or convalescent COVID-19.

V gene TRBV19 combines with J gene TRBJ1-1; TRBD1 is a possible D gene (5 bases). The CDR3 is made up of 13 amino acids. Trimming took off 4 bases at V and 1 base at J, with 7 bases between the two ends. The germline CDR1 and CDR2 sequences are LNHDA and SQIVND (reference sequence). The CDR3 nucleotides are TGTGCCAGTAGTAATGACAGGAACACTGAAGCTTTCTTT. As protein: CASSNDRNTEAFF.

The CDR3 reads CASSPGLVQRTYEQYF. The CDR3 region has the DNA TGTGCCAGCTCCCCCGGACTAGTCCAGCGTACCTACGAGCAGTACTTC. The chain uses TRBV18 and TRBJ2-7; 7 bases match TRBD2. Per germline, CDR1 KGHSH and CDR2 LQKENI. This CDR3 contains 16 residues. Trimming cost V 6 bases and J 2 bases; bases outside gene matches: 13.

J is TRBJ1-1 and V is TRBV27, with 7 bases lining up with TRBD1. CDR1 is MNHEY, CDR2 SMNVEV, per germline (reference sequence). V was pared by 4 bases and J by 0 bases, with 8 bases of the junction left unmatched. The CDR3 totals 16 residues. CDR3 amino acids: CASSSTTGSMNTEAFF. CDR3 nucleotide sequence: TGTGCCAGCAGTTCCACGACAGGGTCCATGAACACTGAAGCTTTCTTT.

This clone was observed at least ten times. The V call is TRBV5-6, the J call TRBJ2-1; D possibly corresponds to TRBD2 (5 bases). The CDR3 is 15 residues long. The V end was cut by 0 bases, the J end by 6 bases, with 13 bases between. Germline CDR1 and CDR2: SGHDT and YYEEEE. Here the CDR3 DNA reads TGTGCCAGCAGCTTGGCCGGAACTAGGTCCAATGAGCAGTTCTTC. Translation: CASSLAGTRSNEQFF.

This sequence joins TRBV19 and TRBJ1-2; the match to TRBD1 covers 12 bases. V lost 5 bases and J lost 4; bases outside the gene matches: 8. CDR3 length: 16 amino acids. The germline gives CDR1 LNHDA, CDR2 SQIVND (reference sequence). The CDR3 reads CASSAGTGGIFYGYTF. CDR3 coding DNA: TGTGCCAGTAGTGCCGGGACAGGGGGCATTTTCTATGGCTACACCTTC.

This chain's CDR3 is CASSQRTSGGQETQYF. The CDR3 nucleotides read TGTGCCAGCAGCCAACGGACTAGCGGGGGGCAAGAGACCCAGTACTTC. This chain uses TRBV7-6 with TRBJ2-5; 14 bases match TRBD2. The CDR3 loop spans 16 amino acids. The germline V gene encodes CDR1 SGHVS and CDR2 FNYEAQ. J was trimmed by 2 bases and V by 5 bases; bases with no gene match: 4.

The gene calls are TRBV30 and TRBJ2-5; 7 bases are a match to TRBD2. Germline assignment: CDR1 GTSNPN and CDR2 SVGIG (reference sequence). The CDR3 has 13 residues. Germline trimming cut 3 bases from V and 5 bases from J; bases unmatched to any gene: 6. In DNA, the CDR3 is TGTGCCTGGAGGCTCATCGGGGGGGAGACCCAGTACTTC. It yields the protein CAWRLIGGETQYF.

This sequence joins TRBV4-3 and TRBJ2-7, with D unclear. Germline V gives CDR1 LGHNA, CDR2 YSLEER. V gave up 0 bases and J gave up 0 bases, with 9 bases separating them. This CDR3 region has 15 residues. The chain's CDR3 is CASSQEQAPSYEQYF. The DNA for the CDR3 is TGCGCCAGCAGCCAAGAGCAGGCACCCTCCTACGAGCAGTACTTC.

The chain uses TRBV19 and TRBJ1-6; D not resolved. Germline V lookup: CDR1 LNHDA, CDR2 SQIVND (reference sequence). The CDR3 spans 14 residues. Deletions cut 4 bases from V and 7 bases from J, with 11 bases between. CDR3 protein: CASSTVTENSPLHF. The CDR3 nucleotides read TGTGCCAGTAGTACAGTAACAGAGAATTCACCCCTCCACTTT. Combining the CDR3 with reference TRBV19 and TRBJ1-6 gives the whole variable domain DGGITQSPKYLFRKEGQNVTLSCEQNLNHDAMYWYRQDPGQGLRLIYYSQIVNDFQKGDIAEGYSVSREKKESFPLTVTSAQKNPTAFYLCASSTVTENSPLHFGNGTRLTVT.

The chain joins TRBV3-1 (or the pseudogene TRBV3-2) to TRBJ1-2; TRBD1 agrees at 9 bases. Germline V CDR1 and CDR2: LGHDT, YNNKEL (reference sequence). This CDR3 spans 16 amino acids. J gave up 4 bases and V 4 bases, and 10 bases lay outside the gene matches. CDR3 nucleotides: TGTGCCAGCAGCCCAGGGAGGACAGGGGAAGGCTATGGCTACACCTTC. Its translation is CASSPGRTGEGYGYTF.

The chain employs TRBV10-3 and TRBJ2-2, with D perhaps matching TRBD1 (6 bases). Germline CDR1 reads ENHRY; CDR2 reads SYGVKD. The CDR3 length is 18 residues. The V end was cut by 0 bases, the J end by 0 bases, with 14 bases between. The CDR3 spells CAISESTGLPPNTGELFF. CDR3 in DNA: TGTGCCATCAGTGAGTCGACAGGCCTACCTCCGAACACCGGGGAGCTGTTTTTT.

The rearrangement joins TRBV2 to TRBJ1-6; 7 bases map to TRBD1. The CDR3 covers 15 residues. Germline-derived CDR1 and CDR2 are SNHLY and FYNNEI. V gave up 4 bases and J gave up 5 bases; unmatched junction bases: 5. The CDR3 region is CASSVRDSNNSPLHF. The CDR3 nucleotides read TGTGCCAGCAGTGTGCGGGACAGTAATAATTCACCCCTCCACTTT.

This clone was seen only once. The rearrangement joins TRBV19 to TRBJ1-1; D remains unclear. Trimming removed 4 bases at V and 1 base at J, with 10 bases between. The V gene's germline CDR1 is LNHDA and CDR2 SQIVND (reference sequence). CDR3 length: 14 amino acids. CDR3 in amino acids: CASSNPAGNTEAFF. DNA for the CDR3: TGTGCCAGTAGTAATCCCGCGGGGAACACTGAAGCTTTCTTT.

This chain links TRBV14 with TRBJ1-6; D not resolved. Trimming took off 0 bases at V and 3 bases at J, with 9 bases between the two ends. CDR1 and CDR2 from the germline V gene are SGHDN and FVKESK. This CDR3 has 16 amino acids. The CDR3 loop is CASSQEVLNYNSPLHF. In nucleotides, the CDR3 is TGTGCCAGCAGCCAAGAAGTACTAAACTATAATTCACCCCTCCACTTT. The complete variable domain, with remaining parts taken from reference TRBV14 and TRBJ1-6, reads EAGVTQFPSHSVIEKGQTVTLRCDPISGHDNLYWYRRVMGKEIKFLLHFVKESKQDESGMPNNRFLAERTGGTYSTLKVQPAELEDSGVYFCASSQEVLNYNSPLHFGNGTRLTVT.

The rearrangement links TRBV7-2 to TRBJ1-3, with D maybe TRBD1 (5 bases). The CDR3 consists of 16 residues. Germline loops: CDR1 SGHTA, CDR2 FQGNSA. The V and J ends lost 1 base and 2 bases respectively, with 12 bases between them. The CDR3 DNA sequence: TGTGCCAGCAGCTTAGGGGGCGACGGCCCTGGAAACACCATATATTTT. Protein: CASSLGGDGPGNTIYF.

CDR3 nucleotides: TGTGCCAGTAAAAGCAGGGGGGAGACCCAGTACTTC. Protein sequence: CASKSRGETQYF. The chain carries TRBV19 and TRBJ2-5, with TRBD1 matching 7 bases. Germline lookup yields CDR1 LNHDA and CDR2 SQIVND (reference sequence). The V segment lost 7 bases and the J segment 5 bases; nucleotides outside the gene matches: 4. CDR3 length: 12 amino acids.

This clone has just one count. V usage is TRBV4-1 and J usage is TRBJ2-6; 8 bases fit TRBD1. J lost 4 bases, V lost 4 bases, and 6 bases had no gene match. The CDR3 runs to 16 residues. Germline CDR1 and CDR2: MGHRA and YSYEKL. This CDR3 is CASSRQGAWGANVLTF. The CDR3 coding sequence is TGCGCCAGCAGCCGCCAGGGGGCTTGGGGGGCCAACGTCCTGACTTTC.

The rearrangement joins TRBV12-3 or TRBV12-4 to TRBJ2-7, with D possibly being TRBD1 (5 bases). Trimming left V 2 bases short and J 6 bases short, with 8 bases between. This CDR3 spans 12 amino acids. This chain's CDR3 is CASSLWQGEQYF. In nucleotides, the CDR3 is TGTGCCAGCAGTTTATGGCAGGGCGAGCAGTACTTC.

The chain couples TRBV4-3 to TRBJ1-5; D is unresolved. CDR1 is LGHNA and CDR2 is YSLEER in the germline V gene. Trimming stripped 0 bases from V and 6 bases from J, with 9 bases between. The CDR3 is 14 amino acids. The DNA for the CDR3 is TGCGCCAGCAGCCAAGATTTAGGAGCTCAGCCCCAGCATTTT. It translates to CASSQDLGAQPQHF.

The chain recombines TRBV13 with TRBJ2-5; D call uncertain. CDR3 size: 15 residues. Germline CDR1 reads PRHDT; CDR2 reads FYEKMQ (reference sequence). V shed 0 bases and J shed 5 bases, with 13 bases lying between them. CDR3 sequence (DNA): TGTGCCAGCAGCTTAGGCCTTGGGCTTGGGGAGACCCAGTACTTC. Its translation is CASSLGLGLGETQYF.

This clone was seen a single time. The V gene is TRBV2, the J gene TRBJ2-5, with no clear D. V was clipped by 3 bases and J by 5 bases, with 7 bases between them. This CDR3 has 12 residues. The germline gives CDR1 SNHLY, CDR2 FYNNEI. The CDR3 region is CASSEASETQYF. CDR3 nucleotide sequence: TGTGCCAGCAGTGAGGCCAGTGAGACCCAGTACTTC.